The 15 T cell receptor beta chains below were found in one sample sequenced in a study of monozygotic twins with inflammatory bowel disease. TCRdb reprocessed the 5' RACE reads and keeps a single row for each CDR3 protein, giving no DNA. The sample includes fewer than 400,000 distinct CDR3 sequences. Sequencing was done on a sample of blood. These receptors came from a human donor with ulcerative colitis or Crohn's disease, or a healthy co-twin of an affected twin (not recorded which).

The rearrangement uses TRBV29-1 and TRBJ2-1. The germline V gene has CDR1 SQVTM and CDR2 ANQGSEA. The CDR3 spans 18 residues. The CDR3 protein is CSVEVLTLQAIKPNEQFF.

The V gene is TRBV7-8, the J gene TRBJ2-7; TCRdb reports TRBD1, a call that lacks DNA to check it against. This CDR3 has 13 residues. Germline CDR1 reads SGHVS; CDR2 reads FQNEAQ. The CDR3 loop reads CASSLRTGTEQYF.

The rearrangement links TRBV6-4 to TRBJ2-3. Germline lookup yields CDR1 MRHNA and CDR2 SNTAGT. The CDR3 covers 12 residues. The CDR3 loop is CASSANTDTQYF.

The V and J genes are TRBV24-1 and TRBJ2-1; TCRdb gives TRBD2 as the D gene, but with no DNA this cannot be confirmed. Germline V lookup: CDR1 KGHDR, CDR2 SFDVKD. The CDR3 is 17 residues long. This CDR3 is CATSEPSGEGSYNEQFF.

The chain is built from TRBV20-1 and TRBJ1-6; the D gene TCRdb calls, TRBD1, cannot be checked with no DNA. The CDR3 runs 15 residues. Germline loops: CDR1 DFQATT, CDR2 SNEGSKA (reference sequence). CDR3 loop: CSGPDPRQRNSPLHF.

The chain combines TRBV23-1 with TRBJ2-7. TRBV23-1 is known as an ORF, though its function is uncertain. The CDR3 is 12 amino acids. This CDR3 is CASSFRVHEQYF.

The CDR3 sequence is CASTYSTGTEAFF. The chain recombines TRBV7-8 with TRBJ1-1. Germline V gene sequence: CDR1 SGHVS, CDR2 FQNEAQ. The CDR3 is 13 amino acids.

This chain uses TRBV6-5 with TRBJ2-7; lacking DNA, the TRBD1 call made by TCRdb goes unchecked. Germline CDR1 MNHEY, CDR2 SVGAGI. The CDR3 consists of 15 residues. The CDR3 loop is CASRYQTGSSYEQYF.

The chain combines TRBV12-3 or TRBV12-4 with TRBJ1-2; TCRdb designates TRBD1, a call that cannot be tested without DNA. The CDR3 loop spans 11 amino acids. The chain's CDR3 is CASGRGYGYTF.

This chain joins TRBV5-1 and TRBJ2-7. There are 12 residues in the CDR3. CDR1 and CDR2 from the germline V gene are SGHRS and YFSETQ. Here the CDR3 reads CASSLDLAKQYF. Combining the CDR3 with reference TRBV5-1 and TRBJ2-7 gives the whole variable domain KAGVTQTPRYLIKTRGQQVTLSCSPISGHRSVSWYQQTPGQGLQFLFEYFSETQRNKGNFPGRFSGRQFSNSRSEMNVSTLELGDSALYLCASSLDLAKQYFGPGTRLTVT.

This sequence joins TRBV7-9 and TRBJ1-5; TCRdb's assignment of TRBD1 cannot be checked, as there is no DNA. The CDR3 is 13 amino acids. The germline V gene has CDR1 SEHNR and CDR2 FQNEAQ (reference sequence). The CDR3 protein is CASSLAGTPPQHF. The full variable domain, its missing parts supplied by reference TRBV7-9 and TRBJ1-5, is DTGVSQNPRHKITKRGQNVTFRCDPISEHNRLYWYRQTLGQGPEFLTYFQNEAQLEKSRLLSDRFSAERPKGSFSTLEIQRTEQGDSAMYLCASSLAGTPPQHFGDGTRLSIL.

The rearrangement uses TRBV7-8 and TRBJ2-7; TCRdb selects TRBD1, and the lack of DNA leaves this call unchecked. The CDR3 contains 15 residues. Germline loops: CDR1 SGHVS, CDR2 FQNEAQ. CDR3: CASSLETGTSYEQYF.

The chain has TRBV10-3 and TRBJ1-3; TCRdb's D call of TRBD1 is untestable without DNA. The CDR3 loop spans 16 amino acids. Germline-derived CDR1 and CDR2 are ENHRY and SYGVKD. The chain's CDR3 is CAIGAPMGSSGNTIYF.

This rearrangement joins TRBV7-8 to TRBJ1-2. The germline CDR1 and CDR2 sequences are SGHVS and FQNEAQ. This CDR3 is built from 13 residues. CDR3 loop: CASSFSESGGYTF.

The rearrangement links TRBV7-2 to TRBJ2-7; lacking DNA, the TRBD2 call made by TCRdb goes unchecked. The CDR3 totals 14 residues. CDR1 is SGHTA and CDR2 is FQGNSA in the germline V gene. CDR3 loop: CASSLGLPSGNLYF.